Below are 2 T cell receptor beta chains sequenced from a single sample in a study of blood T cell repertoires in COVID-19. Produced via immunoSEQ multiplex PCR; TCRdb's table is partial and in-frame only. In the table there are 110,000 to 150,000 clones, 70% to 90% of which are singletons. The sequenced sample was peripheral blood. Receptors originate from a woman in her forties or fifties with acute or convalescent COVID-19.

This clone was detected ten times or more. The chain carries TRBV5-1 and TRBJ2-7; 7 bases are a match to TRBD2. The CDR3 length is 14 residues. The V gene's germline CDR1 is SGHRS and CDR2 YFSETQ. After removal of 5 bases from V and 0 bases from J, the junction contained 5 bases not matched to a gene. CDR3 sequence reads: CASSSGGTSYEQYF. The CDR3 DNA reads TGCGCCAGCAGTTCCGGGGGGACCTCCTACGAGCAGTACTTC.

In the case of this clone: The junction does not match germline at one end; this may be a read error. This rearrangement joins TRBV7-3 to TRBJ1-1; a possible D gene is TRBD1 (6 bases). CDR1 is SGHTA, CDR2 FQGTGA, per germline. CDR3 length: 15 amino acids. DNA of the CDR3: TGTGCCAGCGGCTTGGGGGCGGCGGAGAACACTGAAGCTTTCTTT. Translated: CASGLGAAENTEAFF.